The sequence of this T cell receptor beta chain was determined in a study of T-cell memory formation after mild COVID-19. Findings of the study overall: Whereas later expanders leaned CD4+, clones contracting day 15 to 85 showed a balanced CD4/CD8 makeup. The CD4+ clones that contracted clustered mainly within CM and EM, and the CD8+ clones concentrated in EMRA. Still unconfirmed is whether the second-wave clones peaking on day 37 recognized SARS-CoV-2. Pre-infection memory contained some responding clones, which suggested that cross-reactive memory had joined.

To note about this clonotype: The antigen is undetermined.

TCRdb used MiXCR to reprocess the 5' RACE reads, holding one entry per CDR3 protein. The sample consists of about 400,000 distinct CDR3 sequences, around a sixth of them appearing once. This TCR was recovered from a man aged 18 to 30 who had mild COVID-19 (a few samples of this study predate the infection). Cell type and time point are not known. The specimen sequenced was PBMCs or a T cell subset sorted from them (not recorded which).

CDR3 bases: TGTGCCATCAGTGAGGGCTGGGGGTCCTATGGCTACACCTTC. This translates into CAISEGWGSYGYTF. V gene TRBV10-3 combines with J gene TRBJ1-2; D is possibly TRBD1 (5 bases). V was shortened by 2 bases and J by 4 bases, with 11 bases between the two germline ends. There are 14 residues in the CDR3. The germline V gene has CDR1 ENHRY and CDR2 SYGVKD.